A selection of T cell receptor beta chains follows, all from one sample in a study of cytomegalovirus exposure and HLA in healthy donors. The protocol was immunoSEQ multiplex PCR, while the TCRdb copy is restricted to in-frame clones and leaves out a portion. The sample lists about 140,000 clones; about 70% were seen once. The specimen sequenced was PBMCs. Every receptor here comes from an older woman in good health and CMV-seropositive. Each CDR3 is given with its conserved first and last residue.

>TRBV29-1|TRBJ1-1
CSATGQQNTEAFF
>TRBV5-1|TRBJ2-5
CASSREGREQETQYF
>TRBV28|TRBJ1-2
CASSFTGDYGYTF
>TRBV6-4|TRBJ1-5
CASSLRQGGQPQHF
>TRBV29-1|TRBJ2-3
CSVELISGRGDTQYF
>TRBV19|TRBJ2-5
CASSMGGAGEETQYF
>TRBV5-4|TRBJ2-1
CASTSGNVYNEQFF
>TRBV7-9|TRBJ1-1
CASSSSGTEAFF
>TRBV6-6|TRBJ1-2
CASSYPRGTNYGYTF
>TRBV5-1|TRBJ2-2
CASSASGISTGELFF
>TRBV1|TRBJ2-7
CTSSQVTSGSLYEQYF